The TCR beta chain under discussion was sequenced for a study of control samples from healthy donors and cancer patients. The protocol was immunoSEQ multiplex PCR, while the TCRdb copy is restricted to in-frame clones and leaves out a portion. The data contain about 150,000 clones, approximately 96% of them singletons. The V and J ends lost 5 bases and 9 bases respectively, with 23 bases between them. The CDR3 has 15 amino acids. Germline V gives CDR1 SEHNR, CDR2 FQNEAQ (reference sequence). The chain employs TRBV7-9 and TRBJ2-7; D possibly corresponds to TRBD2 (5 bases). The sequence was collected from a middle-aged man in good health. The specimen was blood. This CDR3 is CASSRGPVRVSGQYF. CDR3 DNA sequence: TGTGCCAGCAGCAGAGGGCCGGTCCGGGTGTCGGGGCAGTACTTC.